The 20 T cell receptor beta chains reported below all come from one sample, sequenced in a study of blood T cell repertoires in COVID-19. Measured with immunoSEQ multiplex PCR; TCRdb has only the in-frame clones, and not every one. The profile shows around 150,000 clones, around 80% of them singletons. The specimen was peripheral blood. The origin of the receptors is a man aged 55 to 69 with acute or convalescent COVID-19.

This chain links TRBV7-9 with TRBJ2-2; TRBD1 aligns across 8 bases. V gave up 2 bases and J gave up 5 bases; unmatched junction bases: 10. Looked up from germline, CDR1 is SEHNR and CDR2 is FQNEAQ (reference sequence). This CDR3 has 17 amino acids. The CDR3 loop is CASSLFSGTGGTGELFF. CDR3 coding DNA: TGTGCCAGCAGCTTATTTTCCGGGACAGGAGGTACCGGGGAGCTGTTTTTT.

The V gene is TRBV29-1, the J gene TRBJ1-4; no definite D call. This CDR3 has 16 amino acids. The V and J ends lost 6 bases and 2 bases respectively, with 19 bases between them. Germline values: CDR1 SQVTM, CDR2 ANQGSEA. The CDR3 DNA is TGCAGCGTCGCGGGCAGCGCGTTCGGGACTAATGAAAAACTGTTTTTT. Its protein product is CSVAGSAFGTNEKLFF.

This chain uses TRBV12-5 with TRBJ1-1, with D perhaps matching TRBD1 (5 bases). Between the trimmed V and J ends, which lost 7 bases and 8 bases, there was a span of 23 bases. Germline lookup yields CDR1 LGHNT and CDR2 FRNRAP. The CDR3 sequence is 15 residues long. Here the CDR3 reads CASVNSGGETGEAFF. DNA of the CDR3: TGTGCTAGTGTCAATTCTGGGGGGGAAACGGGCGAAGCTTTCTTT.

The chain is built from TRBV12-5 and TRBJ2-2; tentative D call: TRBD1 (6 bases). The CDR3 runs to 14 residues. Trimming took 6 bases from V and 1 from J, leaving 9 bases between them. From germline, CDR1 is LGHNT and CDR2 FRNRAP. The chain's CDR3 is CASGQGLNTGELFF. Here the CDR3 DNA reads TGTGCTAGTGGGCAGGGGTTGAACACCGGGGAGCTGTTTTTT.

The chain combines TRBV19 with TRBJ1-2, with a possible D match to TRBD1 (6 bases). The CDR3 has 14 amino acids. V shed 3 bases and J shed 6 bases, with 14 bases lying between them. Germline CDR1 is LNHDA and CDR2 is SQIVND (reference sequence). The CDR3 spells CASSIPLQGNGYTF. The CDR3, as DNA: TGTGCCAGTAGTATTCCATTACAGGGTAATGGCTACACCTTC.

The chain carries TRBV29-1 and TRBJ1-3, with D maybe TRBD1 (6 bases). Germline V gene sequence: CDR1 SQVTM, CDR2 ANQGSEA. This CDR3 region has 17 residues. Trimming cost V 5 bases and J 7 bases, with 27 bases left between them. CDR3 in amino acids: CSVLSRRGGGSGNTIYF. CDR3 bases: TGCAGCGTTCTATCCCGGCGAGGGGGAGGGAGTGGGAACACCATATATTTT.

This chain links TRBV3-1 (or the pseudogene TRBV3-2) with TRBJ1-1, with D unclear. Germline CDR1 and CDR2: LGHDT and YNNKEL (reference sequence). Trimming left V 4 bases short and J 4 bases short, with 7 bases between. The CDR3 has 12 residues. The CDR3 nucleotides read TGTGCCAGCAGCCCCACCGGCACTGAAGCTTTCTTT. Translated: CASSPTGTEAFF.

CDR3 nucleotide sequence: TGTGCCAGCAGCCAACCGGGACAGGGGGTTGGCACAGATACGCAGTATTTT. Translating gives CASSQPGQGVGTDTQYF. V is TRBV4-2 and J is TRBJ2-3; 11 bases align to TRBD1. After removal of 2 bases from V and 1 base from J, the junction contained 5 bases not matched to a gene. CDR3 length equals 17 residues. Germline V gene data show CDR1 as LGHNA and CDR2 as YNFKEQ.

The rearrangement uses TRBV11-3 and TRBJ2-2, with D possibly matching TRBD1 (5 bases). This CDR3 has 14 amino acids. V was clipped by 1 base and J by 6 bases, with 9 bases between them. Germline loops: CDR1 SGHNT, CDR2 YENEEA. For the CDR3, the DNA is TGTGCCAGCAGCTTAGGGGGCGCGGCCGGGGAGCTGTTTTTT. Translation: CASSLGGAAGELFF.

The chain employs TRBV7-3 and TRBJ1-2; TRBD1 matches 8 bases. After removal of 5 bases from V and 5 bases from J, the junction contained 10 bases not matched to a gene. This CDR3 comprises 15 residues. Germline V gene lookup returns CDR1 SGHTA and CDR2 FQGTGA. This CDR3 is CASSPGQGVGYGYTF. The CDR3 bases are TGTGCCAGCAGCCCCGGACAGGGCGTTGGGTATGGCTACACCTTC.

This chain joins TRBV2 and TRBJ2-5; D might be TRBD2 (5 bases). Germline V gene sequence: CDR1 SNHLY, CDR2 FYNNEI. The V end lost 4 bases, the J end lost 7 bases, and 16 bases lay between the germline ends. The CDR3 covers 14 residues. The CDR3 DNA reads TGTGCCAGCAGTGGGACGGACGGGGTGGGGACCCAGTACTTC. This translates into CASSGTDGVGTQYF.

The V and J genes are TRBV18 and TRBJ1-2, with TRBD1 as a possible D gene (6 bases). In germline, CDR1 is KGHSH, CDR2 LQKENI. With 6 bases removed from V and 4 bases from J, the gap between germline ends came to 12 bases. CDR3 length: 13 amino acids. The CDR3 nucleotides are TGTGCCAGCTCGTCGGACAGCAGCTATGGCTACACCTTC. Amino acid sequence: CASSSDSSYGYTF.

The gene calls are TRBV25-1 and TRBJ2-4, with a weak D call TRBD2 (5 bases). Trimming removed 2 bases at V and 0 bases at J, with 8 bases between. Germline V gene data show CDR1 as MGHDK and CDR2 as SYGVNS. The CDR3 is 15 amino acids. CDR3 sequence (DNA): TGTGCCAGCAGTGAAGAGGGTCTAGCCAAAAACATTCAGTACTTC. It translates to CASSEEGLAKNIQYF.

This chain joins TRBV27 and TRBJ2-1, with 11 bases identical to TRBD1. Germline CDR1 MNHEY, CDR2 SMNVEV (reference sequence). V lost 5 bases, J lost 7 bases, and 4 bases stayed unmatched. The CDR3 is 14 amino acids. The CDR3 region is CASSAGTGGNEQFF. The CDR3 DNA sequence: TGTGCCAGCAGTGCCGGGACAGGGGGGAATGAGCAGTTCTTC.

CDR3 region: CASSFFEAGHEQYF. The CDR3 DNA follows: TGTGCCAGCAGCTTCTTCGAGGCGGGCCACGAGCAGTACTTC. The rearrangement uses TRBV13 and TRBJ2-7; possible D gene TRBD2, 5 bases. CDR3 size: 14 residues. V dropped 3 bases and J dropped 5 bases, with 14 bases sitting between them. Germline-derived CDR1 and CDR2 are PRHDT and FYEKMQ (reference sequence).

The chain couples TRBV3-1 (or the pseudogene TRBV3-2) to TRBJ2-1, with 10 bases identical to TRBD2. CDR3 size: 14 residues. With V trimmed by 6 bases and J by 6 bases, 5 bases remained unmatched. Germline assignment: CDR1 LGHDT and CDR2 YNNKEL (reference sequence). The DNA of the CDR3 is TGTGCCAGCAGAGGAACTAGCGGGATCAATGAGCAGTTCTTC. Amino acid sequence: CASRGTSGINEQFF.

This clone was detected once. The V gene is TRBV6-1, the J gene TRBJ2-1; 9 bases fit TRBD2. There are 16 residues in the CDR3. From germline, CDR1 is MNHNS and CDR2 SASEGT. Trimming at V came to 3 bases and at J to 10 bases, leaving 13 bases not matched to a gene. The CDR3: CASSEGLRLAGIEQFF. As DNA, the CDR3 is TGTGCCAGCAGTGAGGGATTGAGGCTAGCGGGGATAGAGCAGTTCTTC.

A note on this clone: Other DNA sequences of this sample code for an identical CDR3. CDR3 nucleotide sequence: TGCGCCAGCAGCCTAGCCGGGACAGGTAATTCACCCCTCCACTTT. It encodes CASSLAGTGNSPLHF. This chain joins TRBV5-1 and TRBJ1-6; 8 bases map to TRBD1. This CDR3 has 15 amino acids. Looked up from germline, CDR1 is SGHRS and CDR2 is YFSETQ. Trimming cost V 4 bases and J 6 bases; bases outside gene matches: 6.

The chain couples TRBV7-9 to TRBJ1-1; possibly TRBD1 for D (5 bases). Trimming took 5 bases from V and 5 from J, leaving 15 bases between them. Germline CDR1 SEHNR, CDR2 FQNEAQ (reference sequence). This CDR3 contains 14 residues. The DNA of the CDR3 is TGTGCCAGCAGCACACCCCCCCAGGGAACTGAAGCTTTCTTT. Amino acid sequence: CASSTPPQGTEAFF.

V gene TRBV15 combines with J gene TRBJ1-5, with D possibly matching TRBD1 (5 bases). Germline values: CDR1 LNHNV, CDR2 YYDKDF (reference sequence). V was cut by 0 bases and J by 8 bases, with 14 bases left in between. The CDR3 covers 15 residues. This CDR3 is CATSRDGRAEEPQHF. The CDR3 coding sequence is TGTGCCACCAGCAGAGATGGCAGGGCCGAGGAGCCCCAGCATTTT.